Following are 30 T cell receptor beta chains from one sample sequenced in a study of T cell clonotyping in hematopoietic cell transplantation. The time point was: recipient sample about 28 days before transplant, after cytoreduction. Sequenced by immunoSEQ multiplex PCR; TCRdb stores in-frame clones only, minus some. This sample yields several thousand clones, of which less than 90% are seen a single time; 25% to 30% belongs to the top ten. Sequences were derived from peripheral blood mononuclear cells, sampled before stem cell transplant. These receptor sequences come from a woman aged 55-69 years with acute myeloid leukemia. Some clones in this sample may be carry-over from other donors' samples.

The chain recombines TRBV27 with TRBJ2-7, with D perhaps matching TRBD1 (5 bases). V lost 6 bases and J lost 1, with 19 bases in between. This CDR3 has 16 residues. The germline gives CDR1 MNHEY, CDR2 SMNVEV (reference sequence). The CDR3 DNA sequence: TGTGCCAGCAGACCTACAGGTACCAACCCTTCCTACGAGCAGTACGTC. It is translated as CASRPTGTNPSYEQYV.

V usage is TRBV7-9 and J usage is TRBJ2-5, with D perhaps TRBD1 or TRBD2 (7 bases each). Germline-derived CDR1 and CDR2 are SEHNR and FQNEAQ (reference sequence). V lost 3 bases and J lost 5, with 10 bases in between. The CDR3 consists of 13 residues. CDR3 sequence: CASSFQGGETQYF. The CDR3 DNA follows: TGTGCCAGCAGCTTTCAGGGGGGGGAGACCCAGTACTTC.

This chain links TRBV30 with TRBJ2-6; possibly TRBD1 for D (6 bases). Germline-derived CDR1 and CDR2 are GTSNPN and SVGIG (reference sequence). The CDR3 contains 14 residues. V lost 5 bases to trimming and J lost 0 bases, with 8 bases between them. CDR3 amino acids: CAWDRSSGANVLTF. The CDR3 DNA reads TGTGCCTGGGACAGGAGCTCTGGGGCCAACGTCCTGACTTTC.

The rearrangement uses TRBV6-4 and TRBJ2-1, with TRBD2 matching over 11 bases. After removal of 3 bases from V and 5 bases from J, the junction contained 6 bases not matched to a gene. This CDR3 is 16 amino acids long. Germline V gives CDR1 MRHNA, CDR2 SNTAGT. CDR3 region: CASSEVAGGPNNEQFF. DNA for the CDR3: TGTGCCAGCAGTGAGGTAGCGGGAGGGCCGAACAATGAGCAGTTCTTC.

CDR3 sequence (DNA): TGTGCCAGCAGTTTCGGGGCAGCCTATGGCTACACCTTC. Its protein is CASSFGAAYGYTF. The chain has TRBV27 and TRBJ1-2; D possibly corresponds to TRBD1 (5 bases). Germline assignment: CDR1 MNHEY and CDR2 SMNVEV (reference sequence). This CDR3 region has 13 residues. The V and J ends lost 3 bases and 4 bases respectively, with 9 bases between them.

The chain combines TRBV6-5 with TRBJ2-7; D is unresolved. Germline V gene sequence: CDR1 MNHEY, CDR2 SVGAGI. V shed 2 bases and J shed 0 bases, with 14 bases lying between them. The CDR3 consists of 16 residues. This CDR3 reads CASSYSGISSSYEQYF. In DNA, the CDR3 is TGTGCCAGCAGTTACAGTGGTATATCAAGCTCCTACGAGCAGTACTTC.

The chain combines TRBV28 with TRBJ2-5, with D unresolved. V was cut by 2 bases and J by 3 bases, with 13 bases left in between. The CDR3 sequence is 15 residues long. Germline V gene data show CDR1 as MDHEN and CDR2 as SYDVKM. The CDR3 loop reads CASSLSRVSKETQYF. The CDR3 DNA sequence: TGTGCCAGCAGTTTAAGTCGGGTCAGCAAAGAGACCCAGTACTTC.

The rearrangement links TRBV12-5 to TRBJ2-7, with TRBD1 as a possible D gene (6 bases). Between the trimmed V and J ends, which lost 4 bases and 6 bases, there was a span of 10 bases. The CDR3 has 12 amino acids. Germline values: CDR1 LGHNT, CDR2 FRNRAP. CDR3 amino acids: CASGWGRCEQYV. The CDR3 DNA is TGTGCTAGTGGTTGGGGGCGTTGCGAGCAGTACGTC.

This clone was seen a handful of times. The chain links TRBV4-1 to TRBJ1-2; D uncertain. Trimming took off 3 bases at V and 8 bases at J, with 19 bases between the two ends. CDR3 length equals 15 residues. CDR1 is MGHRA and CDR2 is YSYEKL in the germline V gene. CDR3 sequence: CASSHDTGSQRGYTF. The CDR3, as DNA: TGCGCCAGCAGCCATGATACCGGGTCCCAACGCGGCTACACCTTC.

This clone showed up just once. The rearrangement links TRBV4-1 to TRBJ2-5, with D possibly TRBD2 on 6 matching bases. The CDR3 contains 16 residues. V dropped 3 bases and J dropped 1 base, with 15 bases sitting between them. Germline V CDR1 and CDR2: MGHRA, YSYEKL. The CDR3 DNA follows: TGCGCCAGCAGCCACCTCGGGAGTACCTCCCAAGAGACCCAGTACTTC. This translates into CASSHLGSTSQETQYF.

This chain joins TRBV6-4 and TRBJ2-2; D is uncertain. The CDR3 contains 13 residues. V lost 6 bases, J lost 6 bases, and 11 bases lay in between. Germline CDR1 MRHNA, CDR2 SNTAGT. This CDR3 reads CASSRTNSGELFF. CDR3 DNA sequence: TGTGCCAGCAGCCGCACGAATTCCGGGGAGCTGTTTTTT.

The rearrangement uses TRBV7-6 and TRBJ2-7, with TRBD2 matching 15 bases. Germline trimming cut 5 bases from V and 0 bases from J; bases unmatched to any gene: 5. Germline CDR1 reads SGHVS; CDR2 reads FNYEAQ. This CDR3 is 17 amino acids long. CDR3: CASSLGLAGGSSYEQYF. The CDR3, as DNA: TGTGCCAGCAGCCTAGGACTAGCGGGAGGGAGCTCCTACGAGCAGTACTTC.

The chain combines TRBV4-1 with TRBJ1-1; D remains unclear. With 2 bases removed from V and 1 base from J, the gap between germline ends came to 8 bases. Germline loops: CDR1 MGHRA, CDR2 YSYEKL. This CDR3 contains 14 residues. The CDR3: CASSQHSGNTEAFF. CDR3 in DNA: TGCGCCAGCAGCCAACATTCAGGGAACACTGAAGCTTTCTTT.

This chain connects TRBV20-1 to TRBJ1-5; D unresolved. Deletions cut 0 bases from V and 11 bases from J, with 8 bases between. Germline CDR1 reads DFQATT; CDR2 reads SNEGSKA (reference sequence). The CDR3 totals 11 residues. Here the CDR3 DNA reads TGCAGTGCTAGAGATGGACCCACCCAGCATTTT. Protein sequence: CSARDGPTQHF.

V and J are TRBV4-1 and TRBJ1-1; 8 bases agree with TRBD1. The CDR3 runs 17 residues. The trim removed 3 bases at V and 5 bases at J, leaving 14 bases unmatched. Germline V gene data show CDR1 as MGHRA and CDR2 as YSYEKL. The CDR3 reads CASSQGRQGRKRTEAFF. The DNA of the CDR3 is TGCGCCAGCAGCCAGGGGAGACAGGGGAGGAAGAGGACTGAAGCTTTCTTT.

The chain is built from TRBV4-1 and TRBJ1-4; TRBD1 aligns across 9 bases. With 2 bases clipped from V and 8 bases from J, the junction kept 6 bases outside the gene matches. The CDR3 spans 15 residues. CDR1 is MGHRA and CDR2 is YSYEKL in the germline V gene. In DNA form, the CDR3 reads TGCGCCAGCAGCCAAACACAGGGGGCTGGCGAAAAACTGTTTTTT. Translating gives CASSQTQGAGEKLFF.

The V gene is TRBV4-1, the J gene TRBJ2-2; 12 nucleotides line up with TRBD2. V lost 1 base to trimming and J lost 9 bases; unmatched junction nucleotides: 12. The CDR3 extends over 18 amino acids. Looked up from germline, CDR1 is MGHRA and CDR2 is YSYEKL. The CDR3 reads CASSQGLAGGPRPRELFF. The CDR3 DNA reads as TGCGCCAGCAGCCAAGGGCTAGCGGGAGGGCCCCGTCCCCGGGAGCTGTTTTTT.

The genes are TRBV28 and TRBJ2-7, with a weak D call TRBD1 (5 bases). Germline V lookup: CDR1 MDHEN, CDR2 SYDVKM. With 6 bases removed from V and 1 base from J, the gap between germline ends came to 10 bases. The CDR3 consists of 13 residues. In DNA form, the CDR3 reads TGTGCCAGCAGGCAGGGTGGGTCCTACGAGCAGTACTTC. Translation: CASRQGGSYEQYF.

The chain has TRBV9 and TRBJ2-3; D possibly corresponds to TRBD2 (6 bases). CDR1 is SGDLS, CDR2 YYNGEE, per germline. V was pared by 0 bases and J by 2 bases, with 16 bases between. The CDR3 is 17 amino acids. CDR3: CASSVDGGGLFTDTQYF. CDR3 DNA sequence: TGTGCCAGCAGCGTAGATGGTGGGGGACTTTTCACAGATACGCAGTATTTT.

The gene calls are TRBV7-8 and TRBJ2-7; 14 bases fit TRBD2. The CDR3 spans 16 residues. Germline trimming cut 5 bases from V and 7 bases from J; bases unmatched to any gene: 10. CDR1 and CDR2 (germline): SGHVS, FQNEAQ. Written as DNA, the CDR3 is TGTGCCAGCAGCCTTAAACGACTAGCGGGAGGGAGGGAGCAGTACTTC. Protein sequence: CASSLKRLAGGREQYF.

The genes are TRBV4-1 and TRBJ2-7, with TRBD1 matching 7 bases. J gave up 2 bases and V 2 bases, and 9 bases lay outside the gene matches. CDR3 length: 16 amino acids. Germline CDR1 reads MGHRA; CDR2 reads YSYEKL. The CDR3 spells CASSQWTGGGPYEQYV. The CDR3 DNA sequence: TGCGCCAGCAGCCAATGGACAGGTGGTGGACCCTACGAGCAGTACGTC.

The chain joins TRBV11-3 to TRBJ2-2; D remains unclear. The V gene lost 3 bases and the J gene lost 1 base, with 12 bases spanning the gap. The germline V gene has CDR1 SGHNT and CDR2 YENEEA. The length of the CDR3 is 16 residues. The CDR3 spells CASSFWEALNTGELFF. For the CDR3, the DNA is TGTGCCAGCAGCTTCTGGGAAGCGCTGAACACCGGGGAGCTGTTTTTT.

The genes are TRBV19 and TRBJ1-4, with 7 bases matching TRBD1. V lost 7 bases to trimming and J lost 6 bases; unmatched junction nucleotides: 8. This CDR3 spans 14 amino acids. In germline, CDR1 is LNHDA, CDR2 SQIVND (reference sequence). The CDR3 region has the DNA TGTGCCAGTACCCAGGACAGGAGGGATGAAAAACTGTTTTTT. Protein product: CASTQDRRDEKLFF.

The chain uses TRBV9 and TRBJ2-5; possible D gene TRBD2, 6 bases. CDR3 size: 15 residues. Germline V lookup: CDR1 SGDLS, CDR2 YYNGEE. Trimming shortened V by 0 bases and J by 2 bases, and 11 bases separated the two germline ends. For the CDR3, the DNA is TGTGCCAGCAGCGTAGCTGCTGGGGGGCAAGAGACCCAGTACTTC. Its protein is CASSVAAGGQETQYF.

The chain combines TRBV4-3 with TRBJ2-6; D is unclear. CDR3 length equals 15 residues. Germline values: CDR1 LGHNA, CDR2 YSLEER. Trimming removed 1 base from V and 0 bases from J, with 4 bases in between. DNA of the CDR3: TGCGCCAGCAGCCAAGGCAGCTCTGGGGCCAACGTCCTGACTTTC. As protein: CASSQGSSGANVLTF.

CDR3 residues: CASGLAENTGELFF. The CDR3 DNA follows: TGTGCCAGCGGACTAGCGGAGAACACCGGGGAGCTGTTTTTT. V gene TRBV6-5 combines with J gene TRBJ2-2; 10 bases are a match to TRBD2. The CDR3 runs 14 residues. The V and J ends lost 8 bases and 1 base, in that order; junction bases with no gene match: 1. CDR1 is MNHEY and CDR2 is SVGAGI in the germline V gene.

The chain recombines TRBV5-1 with TRBJ2-1; 9 bases agree with TRBD1. Germline V gene lookup returns CDR1 SGHRS and CDR2 YFSETQ. This CDR3 has 14 amino acids. V dropped 0 bases and J dropped 7; count of bases not matched to a gene: 2. The CDR3 protein is CASSLETGGNEQFF. As DNA, the CDR3 is TGCGCCAGCAGCTTGGAGACAGGGGGGAATGAGCAGTTCTTC. The entire variable domain, with the rest obtained from reference TRBV5-1 and TRBJ2-1, is as follows: KAGVTQTPRYLIKTRGQQVTLSCSPISGHRSVSWYQQTPGQGLQFLFEYFSETQRNKGNFPGRFSGRQFSNSRSEMNVSTLELGDSALYLCASSLETGGNEQFFGPGTRLTVL.

V is TRBV9 and J is TRBJ2-3; 14 bases are a match to TRBD2. The CDR3 is made up of 17 amino acids. V lost 3 bases and J lost 2; bases outside the gene matches: 5. Germline values: CDR1 SGDLS, CDR2 YYNGEE. CDR3 sequence: CASSARLAGGITDTQYF. CDR3 bases: TGTGCCAGCAGCGCCCGACTAGCGGGAGGGATCACAGATACGCAGTATTTT.

V gene TRBV7-8 combines with J gene TRBJ2-7; 8 bases fit TRBD1. The CDR3 has 14 amino acids. In germline, CDR1 is SGHVS, CDR2 FQNEAQ. The trim removed 3 bases at V and 6 bases at J, leaving 7 bases unmatched. The CDR3 region is CASSLRTGKSEQYF. In nucleotides, the CDR3 is TGTGCCAGCAGCTTGAGGACAGGGAAGTCCGAGCAGTACTTC.

This rearrangement joins TRBV18 to TRBJ2-1; 9 bases match TRBD1. This CDR3 is 14 amino acids long. Trimming removed 6 bases from V and 6 bases from J; junction bases left unmatched: 6. The V gene's germline CDR1 is KGHSH and CDR2 LQKENI. CDR3 bases: TGTGCCAGCTCCCCTCGACAGGGGGTCAATGAGCAGTTCTTC. It yields the protein CASSPRQGVNEQFF.